Listed below are T cell receptor beta chains from one sample, sequenced in a study of blood T cells in healthy people across ages. TCRdb re-derived calls from the 5' RACE reads in MiXCR, one entry per CDR3 protein. The table shows around 1,600,000 distinct CDR3 sequences, with roughly two fifths occurring only once. The material sequenced was blood. These TCRs come from a woman between 18 and 29 years old in good health. CDR3s include the opening cysteine and the closing phenylalanine or tryptophan. The D gene is left open where the match is weak. Clone size is stated in some rows and not others, as once, few, many or a class when expanded.

abundance	d_gene	v_gene	j_gene	CDR3nt	CDR3aa
once	.	TRBV20-1	TRBJ1-2	TGCAGTGCTCCCCCAGGGGCCTATGGCTACACCTTC	CSAPPGAYGYTF
few	.	TRBV9	TRBJ1-6	TGTGCCAGCAGCGCTTCAGGGTCCTACCCACCCCTCCACTTT	CASSASGSYPPLHF
.	TRBD1	TRBV9	TRBJ1-1	TGTGCCAGCAGCGGGGTCAAGGGGGCTAACACTGAAGCTTTCTTT	CASSGVKGANTEAFF
few	TRBD2	TRBV4-2	TRBJ2-5	TGTGCCAGCAGCCAGGATCGGGAGGAGCAGTACTTC	CASSQDREEQYF
few	TRBD1	TRBV7-9	TRBJ2-1	TGTGCCAGCAGCTTAGGGGGACAGAATGTGGATGAGCAGTTCTTC	CASSLGGQNVDEQFF
.	TRBD2	TRBV12-3/TRBV12-4	TRBJ2-3	TGTGCCAGCATTAGGGCTAGCGGGTACACAGATACGCAGTATTTT	CASIRASGYTDTQYF
.	TRBD2	TRBV7-6	TRBJ2-1	TGTGCCAGCAGCTCCCCGTGGCGGGGGGGGGATGAGCAGTTCTTC	CASSSPWRGGDEQFF
few	.	TRBV12-3/TRBV12-4	TRBJ1-1	TGTGCCAGCAGTTCGACAGGTTTTTTGAACACTGAAGCTTTCTTT	CASSSTGFLNTEAFF
few	TRBD2	TRBV20-1	TRBJ2-3	TGCAGTGCCTTAGGACTAGCGGGGGGGGCAGATACGCAGTATTTT	CSALGLAGGADTQYF
.	.	TRBV6-2/TRBV6-3	TRBJ1-5	TGTGCCAGCAGTACCCGGTTAAGCAATCAGCCCCAGCATTTT	CASSTRLSNQPQHF
.	.	TRBV7-2	TRBJ2-1	TGTGCCGGCAGCTTAGTTCTCTACGAGCAGTTCTTC	CAGSLVLYEQFF
few	TRBD1	TRBV7-2	TRBJ2-7	TGTGCCAGCAGCGGCCGACAGGGGTACTACAATGAGCAGTACTTC	CASSGRQGYYNEQYF
.	.	TRBV6-2/TRBV6-3	TRBJ2-4	TGTGCCAGCAGCGTGCGGGACAGGGGACTAGCCAGGAACATTCAGTACTTC	CASSVRDRGLARNIQYF
few	.	TRBV7-2	TRBJ2-7	TGTGCCAGCAACACGGACCGTCAGGCCTACGAGCAGTACTTC	CASNTDRQAYEQYF
few	.	TRBV18	TRBJ2-1	TGTGCCAGCTCCCCAACAAAGCTCCTGTACAATGAGCAGTTCTTC	CASSPTKLLYNEQFF
.	TRBD1	TRBV13	TRBJ1-4	TGTGCCAGCAGCTCCAGGACAGGGTCTGAGGATGAAAAACTGTTTTTT	CASSSRTGSEDEKLFF
.	TRBD2	TRBV6-5	TRBJ2-6	TGTGCCAGCAGTTACTCGATGGGGGGGGATGGGGCCAACGTCCTGACTTTC	CASSYSMGGDGANVLTF
.	.	TRBV4-2	TRBJ1-2	TGTGCCAGCAGCCAAGATGAAGGAGCCGGTATCGGCTACACCTTC	CASSQDEGAGIGYTF
few	.	TRBV20-1	TRBJ2-1	TGCAGTGCTAGGGGGTGGGAGAGGAGCTCCTACAATGAGCAGTTCTTC	CSARGWERSSYNEQFF
many	.	TRBV10-1	TRBJ2-7	TGCGCCAGCGGGAAGGGGTACGAGCAGTACTTC	CASGKGYEQYF
.	.	TRBV2	TRBJ1-4	TGTGCCAGCAGATCCTACCAGGGACTTAATGAAAAACTGTTTTTT	CASRSYQGLNEKLFF
.	.	TRBV18	TRBJ1-5	TGTGCCAGCTCACCACGGGCAGGGGACAGCAATCAGCCCCAGCATTTT	CASSPRAGDSNQPQHF
few	TRBD1	TRBV7-9	TRBJ1-1	TGTGCCAGCAGCTTAGCGGGGACAGGGAGCGCTGAAGCTTTCTTT	CASSLAGTGSAEAFF
few	.	TRBV9	TRBJ2-1	TGTGCCAGCAGCGTAGTCCCGGGAGCGGCCTACAATGAGCAGTTCTTC	CASSVVPGAAYNEQFF
many	.	TRBV27	TRBJ2-7	TGTGCCAGCAGCTTCCCAGGCTACGAGCAGTACTTC	CASSFPGYEQYF
once	.	TRBV11-2	TRBJ2-1	TGTGCCAGCAGCTTAGGAGCTACAAACTACAATGAGCAGTTCTTC	CASSLGATNYNEQFF
.	.	TRBV10-3	TRBJ2-7	TGTGCCATCAGTGAGTCTGATAGGGCACCCTACGAGCAGTACTTC	CAISESDRAPYEQYF
.	.	TRBV20-1	TRBJ2-2	TGCAGTGCTAGGATCAGTCCGAACACCGGGGAGCTGTTTTTT	CSARISPNTGELFF
once	.	TRBV2	TRBJ2-1	TGTGCCAGCAGTGAGACAGTTCCCCCTTACAATGAGCAGTTCTTC	CASSETVPPYNEQFF
.	.	TRBV2	TRBJ2-2	TGTGCCAGCAACACCCTGGGGCCTGTACGGCCGGAGCTGTTTTTT	CASNTLGPVRPELFF
few	.	TRBV12-3/TRBV12-4	TRBJ2-1	TGTGCCAGCAGAGGCGGGACAGATAACTCCTACAATGAGCAGTTCTTC	CASRGGTDNSYNEQFF
.	.	TRBV20-1	TRBJ2-3	TGCAGTGCTCTCCGGGACCCTGGGACAGATACGCAGTATTTT	CSALRDPGTDTQYF
.	.	TRBV7-9	TRBJ2-5	TGTGCCAGCAGCTTAGATGTCGCGGAGACCCAGTACTTC	CASSLDVAETQYF
.	.	TRBV20-1	TRBJ2-1	TGCAGTGCTAGAGATCGACGCCGAGGGATCGATGAGCAGTTCTTC	CSARDRRRGIDEQFF
.	TRBD1	TRBV7-6	TRBJ2-1	TGTGCCAGCAGCTCCCTCGACAGGGGATTCTACAATGAGCAGTTCTTC	CASSSLDRGFYNEQFF
.	TRBD1	TRBV12-3/TRBV12-4	TRBJ1-5	TGTGCCAGCAGTTTTAACTCAGGGGGAAATCAGCCCCAGCATTTT	CASSFNSGGNQPQHF
.	TRBD2	TRBV6-4	TRBJ2-1	TGTGCCAGCAGTGGTGGACTAGCGGGGGACAATGAGCAGTTCTTC	CASSGGLAGDNEQFF
.	.	TRBV18	TRBJ1-4	TGTGCCAGCTCACAGCAGAGTCCACCTGCAACTAATGAAAAACTGTTTTTT	CASSQQSPPATNEKLFF
.	.	TRBV20-1	TRBJ2-5	TGCAGTGCTAGAACCGATTCCGGGGGAGAGACCCAGTACTTC	CSARTDSGGETQYF
few	TRBD2	TRBV10-1	TRBJ2-5	TGCGCCAGCAGTGAGCAGGGAGCGGGGGTTCAAGAGACCCAGTACTTC	CASSEQGAGVQETQYF
.	.	TRBV7-2	TRBJ2-7	TGTGCCAGCAGCTTAGGGGGGACATTTTACTACGAGCAGTACTTC	CASSLGGTFYYEQYF
few	.	TRBV20-1	TRBJ2-5	TGCAGTGCTAGGGATGTGAGGGGGGACGGTGGAGAGACCCAGTACTTC	CSARDVRGDGGETQYF
once	.	TRBV27	TRBJ1-1	TGTGCCAGCAGTCTGGGGGCAACACGGAAGACTGAAGCTTTCTTT	CASSLGATRKTEAFF